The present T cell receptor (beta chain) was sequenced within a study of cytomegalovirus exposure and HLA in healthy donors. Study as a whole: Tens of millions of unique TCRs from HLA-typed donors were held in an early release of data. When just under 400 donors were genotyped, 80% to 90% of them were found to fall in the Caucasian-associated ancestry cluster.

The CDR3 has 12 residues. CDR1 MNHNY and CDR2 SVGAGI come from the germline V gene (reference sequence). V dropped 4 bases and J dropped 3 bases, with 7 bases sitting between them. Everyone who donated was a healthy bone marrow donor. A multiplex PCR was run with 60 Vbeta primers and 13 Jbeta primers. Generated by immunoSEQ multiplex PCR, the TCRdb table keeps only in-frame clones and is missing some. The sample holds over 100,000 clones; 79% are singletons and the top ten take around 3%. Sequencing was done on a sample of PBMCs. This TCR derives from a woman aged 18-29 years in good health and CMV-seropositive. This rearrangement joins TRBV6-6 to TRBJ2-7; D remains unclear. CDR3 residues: CASSSGGYEQYF. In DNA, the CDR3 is TGTGCCAGCAGTTCCGGCGGCTACGAGCAGTACTTC.